Included here is one T cell receptor beta chain sequence, with context. Some clones are missing from TCRdb's copy, which holds only in-frame ones; the method was immunoSEQ multiplex PCR. Of about 110,000 clones listed, about 85% are singletons. The data are from a study of T cell responses to AZD1222 COVID-19 vaccine. This CDR3 comprises 13 residues. The V gene's germline CDR1 is MDHEN and CDR2 SYDVKM. Trimming pared 4 bases from V and 4 bases from J, leaving 11 bases between. Specimen: peripheral blood, collected on day 0 of AZD1222 vaccination. The V gene is TRBV28, the J gene TRBJ2-7; perhaps TRBD1 as D (6 bases). The receptor was derived from an adult in good health. The CDR3 DNA reads as TGTGCCAGCAGTTCGGGACACGCGTACGAGCAGTACTTC. This translates into CASSSGHAYEQYF.